The clone carrying this T cell receptor (beta chain) occurred a few times. Its antigen is not known. This sample was included in a study of T cell repertoires in cytomegalovirus infection. Study overall: Well-studied HLA-B-restricted epitopes and recently identified HLA-C-restricted epitopes of CMV were both used in the study. Public TCR beta signatures indicated both CMV infection and matching HLA type.

Regarding the study as a whole: There were HLA-C-restricted CMV-specific TCR beta clonotypes dominating the ex vivo response. The study identified carriers of CMV plus the relevant HLA from cumulative public TCR beta family frequency.

TCRdb independently ran MiXCR on the reads; one entry per CDR3 protein. This repertoire shows 360,000 or so distinct CDR3 sequences, about 35% found once; its top ten account for roughly 13%. V shed 5 bases and J 0 bases; nucleotides not matched to a gene: 7. In germline, CDR1 is SGHVS, CDR2 FQNEAQ. The CDR3 runs 15 residues. The J gene is TRBJ2-7, the V gene TRBV7-8, with TRBD2 identical over 7 bases. Here the sequenced sample was cultured PBMCs, taken from culture after CMV antigen stimulation. The sequence was collected from a human donor in good health (CMV status not recorded). Some clones in this sample may be carry-over from other donors' samples. The CDR3 DNA reads as TGTGCCAGCAGCCAGGGACTAACACCCTCCTACGAGCAGTACGTC. Amino acid sequence: CASSQGLTPSYEQYV.